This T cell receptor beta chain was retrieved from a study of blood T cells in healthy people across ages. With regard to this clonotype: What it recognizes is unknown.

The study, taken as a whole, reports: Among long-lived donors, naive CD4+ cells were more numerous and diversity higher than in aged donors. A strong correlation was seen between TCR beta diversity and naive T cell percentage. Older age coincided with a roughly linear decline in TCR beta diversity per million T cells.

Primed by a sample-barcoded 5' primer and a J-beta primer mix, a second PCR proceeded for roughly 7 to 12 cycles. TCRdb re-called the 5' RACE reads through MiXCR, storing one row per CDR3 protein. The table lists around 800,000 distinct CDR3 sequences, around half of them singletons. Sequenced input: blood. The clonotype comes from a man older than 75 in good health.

The CDR3 protein is CSAGTGETEAFF. The CDR3 DNA reads TGCAGTGCTGGGACAGGGGAAACTGAAGCTTTCTTT. The chain links TRBV20-1 to TRBJ1-1; 10 bases match TRBD1. Germline V gene lookup returns CDR1 DFQATT and CDR2 SNEGSKA (reference sequence). V was clipped by 5 bases and J by 5 bases; unmatched bases: 2. The CDR3 length is 12 residues.